The 10 T cell receptor beta chains below all came from one sample that was sequenced in a study of T-cell memory formation after mild COVID-19. Each CDR3 protein is one row after TCRdb ran MiXCR on the 5' RACE reads. This table holds under 450,000 distinct CDR3 sequences, approximately 15% found once. The sequenced material came from PBMCs or a T cell subset sorted from them (not recorded which). The receptors shown here come from a man aged 18 to 35 who had mild COVID-19 (a few samples of this study predate the infection). Cell type and time point are not known.

The chain has TRBV10-3 and TRBJ1-5; D unclear. The CDR3 is made up of 15 amino acids. V was pared by 2 bases and J by 7 bases, with 15 bases between. CDR1 and CDR2 (germline): ENHRY, SYGVKD. CDR3 amino acids: CAISENVEIGQPQHF. For the CDR3, the DNA is TGTGCCATCAGTGAGAATGTGGAGATTGGGCAGCCCCAGCATTTT.

This clonotype was detected a few times. The chain joins TRBV12-3 or TRBV12-4 to TRBJ2-1; unclear D gene. Trimming left V 7 bases short and J 1 base short, with 14 bases between. The CDR3 has 15 residues. The CDR3 protein is CASTIYSGSYNEQFF. CDR3 sequence (DNA): TGTGCCAGCACCATTTATAGTGGTTCCTACAATGAGCAGTTCTTC.

CDR3 DNA sequence: TGTGCCAGCAGCTTAGTGGGTGGGGAGGGGAATCAGCCCCAGCATTTT. It yields the protein CASSLVGGEGNQPQHF. The V call is TRBV7-2, the J call TRBJ1-5; possible D gene TRBD1, 5 bases. Trimming pared 1 base from V and 4 bases from J, leaving 14 bases between. The CDR3 is 16 amino acids. From germline, CDR1 is SGHTA and CDR2 FQGNSA.

The chain carries TRBV7-9 and TRBJ1-2; the D is unclear. This CDR3 region has 14 residues. The V gene's germline CDR1 is SEHNR and CDR2 FQNEAQ (reference sequence). The V and J ends lost 7 bases and 3 bases respectively, with 15 bases between them. The chain's CDR3 is CASTGGAEDYGYTF. The DNA for the CDR3 is TGTGCCAGCACCGGAGGCGCGGAAGACTATGGCTACACCTTC.

This clonotype was counted a few times. This chain uses TRBV6-2 or TRBV6-3 with TRBJ1-1, with D possibly matching TRBD1 (6 bases). The germline V gene encodes CDR1 MNHEY and CDR2 SVGEGT. The CDR3 has 14 residues. Deletions cut 6 bases from V and 1 base from J, with 12 bases between. CDR3 sequence: CASRIQGRNTEAFF. The CDR3, as DNA: TGTGCCAGCAGGATACAGGGAAGGAACACTGAAGCTTTCTTT.

This chain connects TRBV12-3 or TRBV12-4 to TRBJ1-4; the D gene is possibly TRBD1 (6 bases). Trimming took 3 bases from V and 11 from J, leaving 13 bases between them. The CDR3 is 13 residues long. DNA of the CDR3: TGTGCCAGCAGTTTCTACGGGCAGGGGAAACTGTTTTTT. It yields the protein CASSFYGQGKLFF.

The rearrangement links TRBV4-3 to TRBJ2-5, with D possibly being TRBD1 or TRBD2 (5 bases each). Trimming shortened V by 4 bases and J by 2 bases, and 14 bases separated the two germline ends. The CDR3 is made up of 15 amino acids. Germline V gene data show CDR1 as LGHNA and CDR2 as YSLEER. The CDR3 nucleotides are TGCGCCAGCAGCCCTCTGGGGGAGAGTCAAGAGACCCAGTACTTC. Translating it yields CASSPLGESQETQYF.

This chain joins TRBV27 and TRBJ1-6; 7 bases are a match to TRBD1. The CDR3 consists of 16 residues. Germline V lookup: CDR1 MNHEY, CDR2 SMNVEV (reference sequence). J was trimmed by 9 bases and V by 1 base; bases with no gene match: 9. The CDR3 DNA reads TGTGCCAGCAGTTTATTGCCCGGGACAGCAGCTTCACCCCTCCACTTT. It translates to CASSLLPGTAASPLHF.

V and J are TRBV9 and TRBJ2-5; no firm D call. V was shortened by 2 bases and J by 5 bases, with 13 bases between the two germline ends. Germline V CDR1 and CDR2: SGDLS, YYNGEE. The CDR3 is made up of 14 amino acids. CDR3 in amino acids: CASSVSLNKETQYF. In nucleotides, the CDR3 is TGTGCCAGCAGCGTCTCCCTCAACAAGGAGACCCAGTACTTC. The variable domain in full, completed from reference TRBV9 and TRBJ2-5, reads DSGVTQTPKHLITATGQRVTLRCSPRSGDLSVYWYQQSLDQGLQFLIQYYNGEERAKGNILERFSAQQFPDLHSELNLSSLELGDSALYFCASSVSLNKETQYFGPGTRLLVL.

The chain uses TRBV20-1 and TRBJ2-3; D unclear. Germline CDR1 and CDR2: DFQATT and SNEGSKA (reference sequence). The CDR3 loop spans 11 amino acids. Trimming cost V 3 bases and J 3 bases, with 4 bases left between them. The CDR3 DNA reads as TGCAGTGCTAGTAAGACAGATACGCAGTATTTT. Protein: CSASKTDTQYF.